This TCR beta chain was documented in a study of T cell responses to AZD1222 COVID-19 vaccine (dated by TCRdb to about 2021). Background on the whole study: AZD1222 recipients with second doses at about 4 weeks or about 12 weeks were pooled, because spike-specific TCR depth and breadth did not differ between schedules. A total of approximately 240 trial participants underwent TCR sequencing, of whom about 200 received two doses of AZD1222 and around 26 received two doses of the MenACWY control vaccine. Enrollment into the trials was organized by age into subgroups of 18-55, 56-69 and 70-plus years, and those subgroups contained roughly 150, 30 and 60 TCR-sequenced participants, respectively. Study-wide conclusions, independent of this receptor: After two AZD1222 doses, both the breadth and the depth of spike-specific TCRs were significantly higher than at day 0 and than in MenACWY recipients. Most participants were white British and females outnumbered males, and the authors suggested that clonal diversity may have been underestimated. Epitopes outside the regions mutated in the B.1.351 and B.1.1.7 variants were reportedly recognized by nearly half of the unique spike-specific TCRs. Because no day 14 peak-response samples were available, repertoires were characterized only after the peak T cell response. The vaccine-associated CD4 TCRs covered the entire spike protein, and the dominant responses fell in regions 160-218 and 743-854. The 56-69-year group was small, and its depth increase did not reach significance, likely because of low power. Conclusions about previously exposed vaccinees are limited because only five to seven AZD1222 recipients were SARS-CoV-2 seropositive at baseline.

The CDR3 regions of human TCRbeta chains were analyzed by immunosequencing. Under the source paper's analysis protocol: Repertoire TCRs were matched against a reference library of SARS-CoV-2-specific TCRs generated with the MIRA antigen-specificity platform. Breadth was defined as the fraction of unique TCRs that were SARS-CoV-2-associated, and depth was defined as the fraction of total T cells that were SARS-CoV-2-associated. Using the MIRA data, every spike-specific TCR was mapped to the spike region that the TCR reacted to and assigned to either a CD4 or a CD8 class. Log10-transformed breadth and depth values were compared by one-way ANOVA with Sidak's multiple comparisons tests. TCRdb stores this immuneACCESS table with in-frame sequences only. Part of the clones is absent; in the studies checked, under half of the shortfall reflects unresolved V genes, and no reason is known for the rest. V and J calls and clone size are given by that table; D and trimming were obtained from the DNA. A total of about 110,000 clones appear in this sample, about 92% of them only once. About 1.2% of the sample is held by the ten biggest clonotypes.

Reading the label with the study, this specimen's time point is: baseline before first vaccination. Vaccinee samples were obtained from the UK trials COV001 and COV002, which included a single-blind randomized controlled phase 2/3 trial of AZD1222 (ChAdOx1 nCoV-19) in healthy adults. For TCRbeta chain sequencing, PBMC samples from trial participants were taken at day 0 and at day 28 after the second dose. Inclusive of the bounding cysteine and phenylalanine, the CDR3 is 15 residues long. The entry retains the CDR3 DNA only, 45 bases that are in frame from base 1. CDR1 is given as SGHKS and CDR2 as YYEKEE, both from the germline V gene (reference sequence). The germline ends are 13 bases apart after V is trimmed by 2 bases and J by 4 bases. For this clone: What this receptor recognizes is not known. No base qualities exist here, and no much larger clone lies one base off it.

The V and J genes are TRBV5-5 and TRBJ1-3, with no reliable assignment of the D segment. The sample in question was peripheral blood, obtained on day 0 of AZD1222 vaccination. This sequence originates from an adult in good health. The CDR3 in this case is CASSFEGAGGNTIYF. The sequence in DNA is TGTGCCAGCAGCTTCGAGGGCGCAGGAGGAAACACCATATATTTT.